A single sample gave rise to the 25 T cell receptor beta chains below, sequenced in a study of T cells after posttransplantation cyclophosphamide. Sequencing used immunoSEQ multiplex PCR; TCRdb keeps in-frame clones, though not all of them. The sample shows about 38,000 clones, no singletons; the ten largest hold 5.9%. The material sequenced was PBMCs. These receptors came from a man between 25 and 39 years old in good health and a related stem cell transplant donor.

Ten or more counts support this clone. The chain links TRBV11-2 to TRBJ1-1; D is ambiguous. Per germline, CDR1 SGHAT and CDR2 FQNNGV. The CDR3 spans 14 residues. The germline V and J ends were trimmed by 0 bases and 4 bases, with 9 bases remaining between them. The CDR3 region is CASSLEVGFTEAFF. DNA for the CDR3: TGTGCCAGCAGCTTAGAGGTGGGCTTCACTGAAGCTTTCTTT.

This clone was counted many times. V and J are TRBV27 and TRBJ1-5; D is unclear. The CDR3 is 14 residues long. The V and J ends lost 5 bases and 5 bases respectively, with 13 bases between them. The germline CDR1 and CDR2 sequences are MNHEY and SMNVEV (reference sequence). In DNA, the CDR3 is TGTGCCAGCAGTAATAGACTTTGGGATCAGCCCCAGCATTTT. Encoded protein: CASSNRLWDQPQHF.

This clone showed up many times. The rearrangement links TRBV19 to TRBJ2-7; 8 bases agree with TRBD2. Germline trimming cut 3 bases from V and 6 bases from J; bases unmatched to any gene: 7. The CDR3 runs to 14 residues. Germline loops: CDR1 LNHDA, CDR2 SQIVND (reference sequence). The CDR3 loop is CASSILAGTGEQYF. DNA of the CDR3: TGTGCCAGTAGTATTTTAGCGGGGACTGGCGAGCAGTACTTC.

In its sample, this clone was seen many times. The V and J genes are TRBV4-1 and TRBJ1-1; 8 nucleotides match TRBD1. This CDR3 region has 17 residues. V gave up 1 base and J gave up 0 bases; unmatched junction bases: 7. CDR1 and CDR2 (germline): MGHRA, YSYEKL. The CDR3 spells CASSQGQGLVMNTEAFF. The CDR3 DNA reads as TGCGCCAGCAGCCAAGGACAGGGGCTTGTCATGAACACTGAAGCTTTCTTT.

In this sample, this clone turned up many times. This chain uses TRBV5-6 with TRBJ1-6, with D possibly TRBD1 on 6 matching bases. Germline CDR1 SGHDT, CDR2 YYEEEE. V gave up 0 bases and J gave up 2 bases, with 15 bases separating them. The CDR3 is made up of 18 amino acids. The CDR3 is CASSLGGQESAYNSPLHF. The CDR3 coding sequence is TGTGCCAGCAGCTTGGGGGGGCAGGAGTCCGCCTATAATTCACCCCTCCACTTT.

The chain carries TRBV5-1 and TRBJ2-7; 13 nucleotides align to TRBD2. The CDR3 covers 18 residues. Trimming at V came to 4 bases and at J to 2 bases, leaving 12 bases not matched to a gene. In germline, CDR1 is SGHRS, CDR2 YFSETQ. The CDR3 bases are TGCGCCAGCAGCCGAACAGGACTAGCGGGGGCCGAGACCTACGAGCAGTACTTC. It translates to CASSRTGLAGAETYEQYF.

This clone was seen a handful of times. This chain links TRBV5-1 with TRBJ2-2; TRBD2 agrees at 12 bases. Germline-derived CDR1 and CDR2 are SGHRS and YFSETQ. The CDR3 runs to 19 residues. J was trimmed by 7 bases and V by 1 base; bases with no gene match: 14. The CDR3 DNA reads TGCGCCAGCAGCTTGTCACCGGGCCTAGCGGGGGGGCCGGGCGGGGAGCTGTTTTTT. Translating gives CASSLSPGLAGGPGGELFF.

Many counts were recorded for this clone. The CDR3 DNA is TGTGCCAGCAGCCCCCGCGGCAGGGGTTATAATTCACCCCTCCACTTT. Its protein product is CASSPRGRGYNSPLHF. V gene TRBV11-2 combines with J gene TRBJ1-6; tentative D call: TRBD1 (6 bases). There are 16 residues in the CDR3. The V gene lost 5 bases and the J gene lost 4 bases, with 15 bases spanning the gap. CDR1 SGHAT and CDR2 FQNNGV come from the germline V gene. Together with reference TRBV11-2 and TRBJ1-6, the CDR3 gives the full variable domain: EAGVAQSPRYKIIEKRQSVAFWCNPISGHATLYWYQQILGQGPKLLIQFQNNGVVDDSQLPKDRFSAERLKGVDSTLKIQPAKLEDSAVYLCASSPRGRGYNSPLHFGNGTRLTVT.

This clone has only a few counts. The chain combines TRBV7-3 with TRBJ2-3; 8 nucleotides agree with TRBD1. With V trimmed by 2 bases and J by 6 bases, 7 bases remained unmatched. The CDR3 contains 15 residues. Germline V gives CDR1 SGHTA, CDR2 FQGTGA. The CDR3 protein is CASSLYGQGPDTQYF. The DNA of the CDR3 is TGTGCCAGCAGCTTATACGGACAGGGTCCGGATACGCAGTATTTT.

This chain joins TRBV27 and TRBJ2-3; D is ambiguous. This CDR3 contains 14 residues. V lost 1 base and J lost 6, with 11 bases in between. Germline CDR1 is MNHEY and CDR2 is SMNVEV (reference sequence). This CDR3 is CASSLFQIGDTQYF. CDR3 DNA: TGTGCCAGCAGTTTATTTCAGATAGGGGATACGCAGTATTTT.

This clone appeared many times. The chain couples TRBV28 to TRBJ1-1; tentatively, D is TRBD1 (5 bases). The CDR3 contains 15 residues. V lost 6 bases and J lost 4, with 18 bases in between. Germline V gene data show CDR1 as MDHEN and CDR2 as SYDVKM. This chain's CDR3 is CASSPSGGAGTEAFF. Written as DNA, the CDR3 is TGTGCCAGCAGCCCCTCGGGGGGAGCGGGCACTGAAGCTTTCTTT.

There are many counts of this clone. The V call is TRBV19, the J call TRBJ2-1; 11 bases match TRBD1. CDR1 and CDR2 (germline): LNHDA, SQIVND (reference sequence). The CDR3 loop spans 15 amino acids. Germline trimming cut 7 bases from V and 9 bases from J; bases unmatched to any gene: 11. In nucleotides, the CDR3 is TGTGCCAGTACCTGGACAGGGGGCATTTTCGGTGAGCAGTTCTTC. This gives the protein CASTWTGGIFGEQFF.

This clone has at least ten counts. The chain employs TRBV11-2 and TRBJ1-1; D is ambiguous. Trimming stripped 2 bases from V and 2 bases from J, with 9 bases between. Germline V CDR1 and CDR2: SGHAT, FQNNGV. CDR3 size: 14 residues. CDR3: CASSLTASNTEAFF. In nucleotides, the CDR3 is TGTGCCAGCAGCTTAACAGCCAGCAACACTGAAGCTTTCTTT.

This clone showed up many times. This chain joins TRBV27 and TRBJ2-7; possibly TRBD1 for D (5 bases). Trimming removed 3 bases at V and 0 bases at J, with 15 bases between. The CDR3 covers 16 residues. Per germline, CDR1 MNHEY and CDR2 SMNVEV (reference sequence). The CDR3: CASSFRSGQYSYEQYF. As DNA, the CDR3 is TGTGCCAGCAGTTTTCGCTCAGGGCAATACTCCTACGAGCAGTACTTC.

This rearrangement joins TRBV7-7 to TRBJ2-5; D may be TRBD2 (6 bases). There are 17 residues in the CDR3. V was cut by 5 bases and J by 1 base, with 20 bases left in between. Germline CDR1 reads SSHAT; CDR2 reads FNYEAQ (reference sequence). The CDR3, as DNA: TGTGCCAGCAGCCCCCCGGGACTGGGGACCTCCCAAGAGACCCAGTACTTC. Its translation: CASSPPGLGTSQETQYF.

There are many counts of this clone. The chain has TRBV2 and TRBJ1-6, with TRBD1 matching 7 bases. CDR3 size: 14 residues. CDR1 SNHLY and CDR2 FYNNEI come from the germline V gene. V dropped 3 bases and J dropped 10; count of bases not matched to a gene: 6. The CDR3 region is CASSERQGDSPLHF. As DNA, the CDR3 is TGTGCCAGCAGTGAGAGGCAGGGGGACTCACCCCTCCACTTT.

This clone was seen many times. The chain joins TRBV11-2 to TRBJ2-7, with TRBD2 identical over 10 bases. Germline V gene data show CDR1 as SGHAT and CDR2 as FQNNGV. CDR3 length equals 15 residues. With V trimmed by 1 base and J by 3 bases, 3 bases remained unmatched. This chain's CDR3 is CASSLGAGGGYEQYF. CDR3 DNA sequence: TGTGCCAGCAGCTTAGGAGCGGGGGGGGGCTACGAGCAGTACTTC.

This clone was seen a handful of times. The chain employs TRBV7-6 and TRBJ1-3; no clear D gene. Germline assignment: CDR1 SGHVS and CDR2 FNYEAQ. Trimming took 7 bases from V and 0 from J, leaving 13 bases between them. This CDR3 is built from 15 residues. The DNA for the CDR3 is TGTGCCAGCACCCCCTGGGCAGACTCTGGAAACACCATATATTTT. It codes for CASTPWADSGNTIYF.

Ten or more counts support this clone. The V gene is TRBV7-2, the J gene TRBJ1-2; 9 bases are a match to TRBD1. The CDR3 sequence is 15 residues long. With V trimmed by 1 base and J by 6 bases, 6 bases remained unmatched. Germline CDR1 SGHTA, CDR2 FQGNSA. The CDR3 DNA reads as TGTGCCAGCAGCTTAGAGCCGGGACAGGGACATGGCTACACCTTC. This translates into CASSLEPGQGHGYTF.

This clone was counted many times. The chain carries TRBV6-1 and TRBJ1-6; TRBD1 matches at 7 bases. V lost 1 base to trimming and J lost 11 bases; unmatched junction nucleotides: 8. The CDR3 runs to 15 residues. Germline CDR1 and CDR2: MNHNS and SASEGT. CDR3 protein: CASSEEGGGAPPLHF. The DNA of the CDR3 is TGTGCCAGCAGTGAAGAGGGAGGGGGCGCGCCACCCCTCCACTTT.

This clone was recorded a few times. V is TRBV6-5 and J is TRBJ1-2, with 7 bases aligning to TRBD1. Germline V gene lookup returns CDR1 MNHEY and CDR2 SVGAGI. Losses at the gene ends were 10 bases for V and 6 bases for J; bases not matched to a gene: 17. This CDR3 has 15 residues. DNA for the CDR3: TGTGCCACCCAAAGAACTTTCACAGGGGAGCATGGCTACACCTTC. Translated, it gives CATQRTFTGEHGYTF.

This clone occurred many times. The V gene is TRBV2, the J gene TRBJ1-1; tentatively, D is TRBD1 (5 bases). The V end was cut by 0 bases, the J end by 4 bases, with 12 bases between. The CDR3 is 15 residues long. CDR1 is SNHLY, CDR2 FYNNEI, per germline. This CDR3 is CASSEALQGGTEAFF. The CDR3 DNA follows: TGTGCCAGCAGTGAAGCGCTTCAGGGAGGCACTGAAGCTTTCTTT. The complete variable domain, with remaining parts taken from reference TRBV2 and TRBJ1-1, reads EPEVTQTPSHQVTQMGQEVILRCVPISNHLYFYWYRQILGQKVEFLVSFYNNEISEKSEIFDDQFSVERPDGSNFTLKIRSTKLEDSAMYFCASSEALQGGTEAFFGQGTRLTVV.

This clone was seen many times. The CDR3 DNA reads TGTGCCAGCAGTTCCCCAGGGGGGTCCGGTCAGCCCCAGCATTTT. Its protein is CASSSPGGSGQPQHF. The rearrangement uses TRBV6-1 and TRBJ1-5; TRBD1 agrees at 7 bases. Germline CDR1 reads MNHNS; CDR2 reads SASEGT. V shed 5 bases, J shed 6 bases, and the junction held 10 bases outside the gene matches. The CDR3 is 15 amino acids.

This clone showed up just a few times. This chain links TRBV20-1 with TRBJ2-7, with TRBD1 matching 12 bases. V shed 8 bases, J shed 6 bases, and the junction held 2 bases outside the gene matches. The CDR3 extends over 11 amino acids. Germline V gene lookup returns CDR1 DFQATT and CDR2 SNEGSKA (reference sequence). The CDR3 nucleotides are TGCAGTTGGGACAGGGGGCTCGAGCAGTACTTC. It is translated as CSWDRGLEQYF.

This clone was detected ten times or more. The rearrangement uses TRBV6-5 and TRBJ1-2; D perhaps matches TRBD1 (5 bases). The germline gives CDR1 MNHEY, CDR2 SVGAGI. Trimming took off 5 bases at V and 5 bases at J, with 18 bases between the two ends. The CDR3 runs 15 residues. The CDR3: CASSAVAGGGYGYTF. Written as DNA, the CDR3 is TGTGCCAGCAGTGCGGTCGCAGGTGGGGGGTATGGCTACACCTTC.